Listed below are T cell receptor beta chains from one sample, sequenced in a study of cytomegalovirus exposure and HLA in healthy donors. Using immunoSEQ multiplex PCR, the repertoire was profiled, and TCRdb retains in-frame clones only, with some absent. The sample records over 150,000 clones, roughly 80% being singletons. The source material was PBMCs. The receptors were sampled from a woman aged 45-65 years in good health and CMV-seronegative. Each CDR3 is given with its conserved first and last residue. Each record gives: V gene, D gene, clone size, J gene, CDR3 DNA, CDR3 protein. A D gene is named only where the DNA matches it firmly. Clone size appears in some rows only: once, few, many, or a class for an expanded clone.

V gene: TRBV7-9; D gene: TRBD1; clone size: -; J gene: TRBJ1-1; CDR3 DNA: TGTGCCAGCAGCTTGGGACAGGGGCTGACTGAAGCTTTCTTT; CDR3 protein: CASSLGQGLTEAFF
V gene: TRBV27; D gene: -; clone size: -; J gene: TRBJ2-7; CDR3 DNA: TGTGCCAGCATAGATCGCAGGGCCTCCTACGAGCAGTACTTC; CDR3 protein: CASIDRRASYEQYF
V gene: TRBV5-4; D gene: -; clone size: -; J gene: TRBJ1-1; CDR3 DNA: TGTGCCAGCAGCTTGGATGTAGGAGTCTTGAGGGCTTTCTTT; CDR3 protein: CASSLDVGVLRAFF
V gene: TRBV7-2; D gene: TRBD1; clone size: -; J gene: TRBJ1-1; CDR3 DNA: TGTGCCAGCAGCCAGCAGGGGGGCACTGAAGCTTTCTTT; CDR3 protein: CASSQQGGTEAFF
V gene: TRBV5-1; D gene: -; clone size: -; J gene: TRBJ1-3; CDR3 DNA: TGCGCCAGCAGCTTGGGATACAGGCCAACGGCTCCGGGAAACACCATATATTTT; CDR3 protein: CASSLGYRPTAPGNTIYF
V gene: TRBV18; D gene: -; clone size: -; J gene: TRBJ1-3; CDR3 DNA: TGTGCCAGCTCACCATCCCAGGGTACGGGAAACACCATATATTTT; CDR3 protein: CASSPSQGTGNTIYF
V gene: TRBV7-2; D gene: TRBD1; clone size: -; J gene: TRBJ1-5; CDR3 DNA: TGTGCCAGCAGCCCGGGACAGGGTAGGAATCAGCCCCAGCATTTT; CDR3 protein: CASSPGQGRNQPQHF
V gene: TRBV6-5; D gene: TRBD1; clone size: -; J gene: TRBJ1-6; CDR3 DNA: TGTGCCAGCAGTTACTGGGGACAGGACCGCTCACCCCTCCACTTT; CDR3 protein: CASSYWGQDRSPLHF
V gene: TRBV5-4; D gene: -; clone size: -; J gene: TRBJ1-2; CDR3 DNA: TGTGCCAGCACTCAACCGGGACACCTCTATGGCTACACCTTC; CDR3 protein: CASTQPGHLYGYTF
V gene: TRBV5-4; D gene: -; clone size: -; J gene: TRBJ2-5; CDR3 DNA: TGTGCCAGCAGCTTGGGGGCGAACCAAGAGACCCAGTACTTC; CDR3 protein: CASSLGANQETQYF
V gene: TRBV11-2; D gene: -; clone size: -; J gene: TRBJ1-1; CDR3 DNA: TGTGCCAGCAGCTTCTCGGGGAACACCGCTGAAGCTTTCTTT; CDR3 protein: CASSFSGNTAEAFF
V gene: TRBV5-1; D gene: TRBD2; clone size: -; J gene: TRBJ2-5; CDR3 DNA: TGCGCCAGCAGCTTGGCCCTAGCGGGAGGGCAAGAGACCCAGTACTTC; CDR3 protein: CASSLALAGGQETQYF
V gene: TRBV28; D gene: TRBD2; clone size: -; J gene: TRBJ2-1; CDR3 DNA: TGTGCCAGCAGTGCATTACTAGCGGTCTCCTACAATGAGCAGTTCTTC; CDR3 protein: CASSALLAVSYNEQFF
V gene: TRBV15; D gene: -; clone size: -; J gene: TRBJ2-7; CDR3 DNA: TGTGCCACCAGCAGAGTAAGCGGCTTAGTAATTTACGAGCAGTACTTC; CDR3 protein: CATSRVSGLVIYEQYF
V gene: TRBV6-4; D gene: -; clone size: -; J gene: TRBJ2-7; CDR3 DNA: TGTGCCAGCAGCTCCCTCGGACAGTCCTACGAGCAGTACTTC; CDR3 protein: CASSSLGQSYEQYF
V gene: TRBV27; D gene: TRBD1; clone size: -; J gene: TRBJ1-1; CDR3 DNA: TGTGCCAGCAGTTACTATCCCCGGGCAGGGGGTGGAACTGAAGCTTTCTTT; CDR3 protein: CASSYYPRAGGGTEAFF
V gene: TRBV9; D gene: -; clone size: once; J gene: TRBJ2-3; CDR3 DNA: TGTGCCAGCAGCGCTCGTGATACGCAGTATTTT; CDR3 protein: CASSARDTQYF
V gene: TRBV9; D gene: -; clone size: -; J gene: TRBJ2-1; CDR3 DNA: TGTGCCACGCAGGTTGAGCAGTTCTTC; CDR3 protein: CATQVEQFF
V gene: TRBV15; D gene: TRBD2; clone size: -; J gene: TRBJ2-7; CDR3 DNA: TGTGCCACCAGCAGAGCAGGAGCGGGAGCTGTCTCCTACGAGCAGTACTTC; CDR3 protein: CATSRAGAGAVSYEQYF
V gene: TRBV9; D gene: -; clone size: once; J gene: TRBJ1-3; CDR3 DNA: TGTGCCAGCAGCGTGGGCGACTCTGGAAACACCATATATTTT; CDR3 protein: CASSVGDSGNTIYF
V gene: TRBV5-4; D gene: TRBD1; clone size: -; J gene: TRBJ2-7; CDR3 DNA: TGTGCCAGCAGCCGACAGGGTCCCTACGAGCAGTACTTC; CDR3 protein: CASSRQGPYEQYF
V gene: TRBV19; D gene: -; clone size: -; J gene: TRBJ1-2; CDR3 DNA: TGTGCCAGTACTCCAGATCCGGGACGGGGGAACTATGGCTACACCTTC; CDR3 protein: CASTPDPGRGNYGYTF
V gene: TRBV9; D gene: -; clone size: -; J gene: TRBJ1-1; CDR3 DNA: TGTGCCAGCAGCGTAGATCCGGACATGAACACTGAAGCTTTCTTT; CDR3 protein: CASSVDPDMNTEAFF
V gene: TRBV19; D gene: TRBD1; clone size: -; J gene: TRBJ1-5; CDR3 DNA: TGTGCCAGTAGCCTCTCACAGGGGGCGGTCAATCAGCCCCAGCATTTT; CDR3 protein: CASSLSQGAVNQPQHF
V gene: TRBV5-1; D gene: -; clone size: -; J gene: TRBJ1-5; CDR3 DNA: TGCGCCAGCAGCTTGCCAGGGTCAGGACAGCCCCAGCATTTT; CDR3 protein: CASSLPGSGQPQHF
V gene: TRBV7-9; D gene: -; clone size: -; J gene: TRBJ1-2; CDR3 DNA: TGTGCCAGCAGCTTAGCAGCGGGCTACACCTTC; CDR3 protein: CASSLAAGYTF
V gene: TRBV4-1; D gene: -; clone size: -; J gene: TRBJ1-2; CDR3 DNA: TGCGCCAGCAGCCAAGAAGGGGTGGGCGGCTATGGCTACACCTTC; CDR3 protein: CASSQEGVGGYGYTF
V gene: TRBV6-4; D gene: TRBD2; clone size: -; J gene: TRBJ2-5; CDR3 DNA: TGTGCCAGCAGTGATATCGCGGGGGGGCTGGAGACCCAGTACTTC; CDR3 protein: CASSDIAGGLETQYF
V gene: TRBV6-5; D gene: -; clone size: -; J gene: TRBJ2-7; CDR3 DNA: TGTGCCAGCAGTTACAGGGGTCTTAGCGAGCAGTACTTC; CDR3 protein: CASSYRGLSEQYF
V gene: TRBV19; D gene: -; clone size: -; J gene: TRBJ1-6; CDR3 DNA: TGTGCCAGTAAATTGGGGAGGGGCGACAATTCACCCCTCCACTTT; CDR3 protein: CASKLGRGDNSPLHF
V gene: TRBV6-4; D gene: -; clone size: -; J gene: TRBJ1-4; CDR3 DNA: TGTGCCAGGGATACCAGGGACTGGCTATGCGAAAAACTGTTTTTT; CDR3 protein: CARDTRDWLCEKLFF
V gene: TRBV7-6; D gene: -; clone size: few; J gene: TRBJ2-7; CDR3 DNA: TGTGCCAGCAGCTTAGGGGGCCCTACCTACGAGCAGTACTTC; CDR3 protein: CASSLGGPTYEQYF
V gene: TRBV7-2; D gene: TRBD1; clone size: -; J gene: TRBJ2-1; CDR3 DNA: TGTGCCAGCAGCTTATGGGGGACAGGGGGCCACAATGAGCAGTTCTTC; CDR3 protein: CASSLWGTGGHNEQFF
V gene: TRBV6-5; D gene: -; clone size: -; J gene: TRBJ2-7; CDR3 DNA: TGTGCCAGCAGTTCGGTCCGGGACAAAGCCTACGAGCAGTACTTC; CDR3 protein: CASSSVRDKAYEQYF
V gene: TRBV25-1; D gene: -; clone size: -; J gene: TRBJ1-1; CDR3 DNA: TGTGCCAGCAGTGAATCGACAGTCTCTGCTGAAGCTTTCTTT; CDR3 protein: CASSESTVSAEAFF
V gene: TRBV15; D gene: -; clone size: -; J gene: TRBJ1-4; CDR3 DNA: TGTGCCACCAGCAGAGGGTGGGAGGGTGAAAAACTGTTTTTT; CDR3 protein: CATSRGWEGEKLFF
V gene: TRBV19; D gene: TRBD1; clone size: -; J gene: TRBJ1-2; CDR3 DNA: TGTGCCAGTAGTCGGGACAGGGCTAGTGGCTACACCTTC; CDR3 protein: CASSRDRASGYTF